Presented here are 20 T cell receptor beta chains from one specimen sequenced in a study of identical twins. A single record per CDR3 protein comes from TCRdb applying MiXCR to the 5' RACE reads. The data hold approximately 680,000 distinct CDR3 sequences, with under 8.5% observed a single time. These same records also appear under a second study, on yellow fever vaccine responses in identical twins.

Sequencing was performed on PBMCs. Source of these receptors: a woman aged 18-29 years in good health.

This clonotype was seen at least ten times. This chain links TRBV7-8 with TRBJ2-7; TRBD1 or TRBD2 may be the D gene (5 bases each). Trimming shortened V by 3 bases and J by 2 bases, and 23 bases separated the two germline ends. The CDR3 extends over 18 amino acids. CDR1 is SGHVS and CDR2 is FQNEAQ in the germline V gene. The CDR3 DNA is TGTGCCAGCAGCTTTCAGACCTACTCCGGGACGCCGACCTACGAGCAGTACTTC. Amino acids: CASSFQTYSGTPTYEQYF.

This clonotype has a handful of counts. The chain has TRBV3-1 and TRBJ2-7; 10 nucleotides line up with TRBD2. Trimming removed 0 bases from V and 2 bases from J; junction bases left unmatched: 4. Germline values: CDR1 LGHDT, CDR2 YNNKEL (reference sequence). This CDR3 comprises 16 residues. The CDR3 bases are TGTGCCAGCAGCCAAGAAGCGGGAGGGCCCCCCTACGAGCAGTACTTC. This codes for CASSQEAGGPPYEQYF.

Only a few counts were recorded for this clonotype. V gene TRBV7-9 combines with J gene TRBJ2-7, with 7 bases fitting TRBD2. The CDR3 is 16 residues long. The trim removed 5 bases at V and 1 base at J, leaving 11 bases unmatched. Germline loops: CDR1 SEHNR, CDR2 FQNEAQ (reference sequence). This CDR3 is CASSPIWLAESYEQYF. For the CDR3, the DNA is TGTGCCAGCAGCCCTATTTGGCTAGCGGAGTCCTACGAGCAGTACTTC.

The sample holds many counts of this clonotype. The gene calls are TRBV6-1 and TRBJ2-3; 10 positions match TRBD2. The J segment lost 5 bases and the V segment lost 6 bases, leaving 8 bases of the junction unmatched. From germline, CDR1 is MNHNS and CDR2 SASEGT. This CDR3 contains 15 residues. The DNA of the CDR3 is TGTGCCAGCAGGGGAGCGGGGGGGCCGAAAGATACGCAGTATTTT. Amino acid sequence: CASRGAGGPKDTQYF.

This chain uses TRBV3-1 with TRBJ2-7; D is uncertain. V lost 0 bases, J lost 2 bases, and 14 bases lay in between. This CDR3 comprises 16 residues. CDR1 is LGHDT and CDR2 is YNNKEL in the germline V gene (reference sequence). The CDR3 DNA reads as TGTGCCAGCAGCCAAGATTTCCCAGGCGTAGCCTACGAGCAGTACTTC. Protein product: CASSQDFPGVAYEQYF.

This clonotype was counted at least ten times. J is TRBJ2-7 and V is TRBV29-1, with 9 bases matching TRBD2. Losses at the gene ends were 2 bases for V and 3 bases for J; bases not matched to a gene: 2. CDR3 length: 13 amino acids. Per germline, CDR1 SQVTM and CDR2 ANQGSEA. DNA of the CDR3: TGCAGCGTTGAACTAGCGGGACACTACGAGCAGTACGTC. As protein: CSVELAGHYEQYV.

This clonotype occurred many times. V is TRBV14 and J is TRBJ2-1, with no clear D. CDR1 SGHDN and CDR2 FVKESK come from the germline V gene. Trimming left V 4 bases short and J 8 bases short, with 6 bases between. The CDR3 loop spans 11 amino acids. CDR3 sequence reads: CASSRLYEQFF. The CDR3 nucleotides are TGTGCCAGCAGCCGCCTCTATGAGCAGTTCTTC.

This clonotype showed up just a few times. The gene calls are TRBV2 and TRBJ1-1, with TRBD1 as a possible D gene (5 bases). In germline, CDR1 is SNHLY, CDR2 FYNNEI. The CDR3 has 14 amino acids. V was clipped by 3 bases and J by 4 bases, with 12 bases between them. The CDR3 nucleotides read TGTGCCAGCAGTGATGAGAGTGGGGGCACTGAAGCTTTCTTT. Translation gives CASSDESGGTEAFF.

This clonotype was recorded a few times. The rearrangement links TRBV12-3 or TRBV12-4 to TRBJ2-7; the D is unclear. This CDR3 has 13 amino acids. V lost 1 base, J lost 8 bases, and 12 bases lay in between. CDR3 region: CASSLGTLWQQYV. In DNA, the CDR3 is TGTGCCAGCAGTTTAGGTACGCTCTGGCAGCAGTACGTC.

This clonotype was observed a few times. This chain connects TRBV29-1 to TRBJ2-1, with a possible D match to TRBD2 (6 bases). The CDR3 length is 14 residues. Germline CDR1 reads SQVTM; CDR2 reads ANQGSEA. Trimming took off 5 bases at V and 8 bases at J, with 19 bases between the two ends. CDR3 in DNA: TGCAGCGTTAGGGACGGACCACCGGGGGATGAGCAGTTCTTC. Translation gives CSVRDGPPGDEQFF.

The chain employs TRBV5-5 and TRBJ1-1, with D possibly being TRBD1 (5 bases). V gave up 3 bases and J gave up 5 bases, with 14 bases separating them. Per germline, CDR1 SGHKS and CDR2 YYEKEE (reference sequence). This CDR3 has 14 residues. This chain's CDR3 is CASSSQLRDTEAFF. For the CDR3, the DNA is TGTGCCAGCAGCTCACAACTCAGGGATACTGAAGCTTTCTTT.

This clonotype has a count of ten or more. This chain links TRBV20-1 with TRBJ1-2; no clear D gene. Trimming left V 1 base short and J 5 bases short, with 14 bases between. The V gene's germline CDR1 is DFQATT and CDR2 SNEGSKA (reference sequence). CDR3 length: 14 residues. In DNA, the CDR3 is TGCAGTGCTAGAGGAGTTGGGCAGGTTTATGGCTACACCTTC. It codes for CSARGVGQVYGYTF.

This clonotype was seen at least ten times. The chain is built from TRBV20-1 and TRBJ1-5, with D tentatively TRBD1 (6 bases). The CDR3 covers 13 residues. The germline CDR1 and CDR2 sequences are DFQATT and SNEGSKA (reference sequence). Deletions cut 1 base from V and 4 bases from J, with 8 bases between. DNA of the CDR3: TGCAGTGCTAGAGGACAGGAGAATCAGCCCCAGCATTTT. It is translated as CSARGQENQPQHF.

This clonotype was found many times. The chain has TRBV12-3 or TRBV12-4 and TRBJ2-1; the match to TRBD2 covers 7 bases. This CDR3 contains 15 residues. V shed 3 bases and J 7 bases; nucleotides not matched to a gene: 9. In nucleotides, the CDR3 is TGTGCCAGCAGTTTTCACGAGGGAGGGCTGAATGAGCAGTTCTTC. Its translation is CASSFHEGGLNEQFF.

This chain uses TRBV11-2 with TRBJ2-5; tentatively, D is TRBD2 (6 bases). Germline values: CDR1 SGHAT, CDR2 FQNNGV. V was pared by 6 bases and J by 5 bases, with 10 bases between. There are 12 residues in the CDR3. CDR3 protein: CASRFGGETQYF. As DNA, the CDR3 is TGTGCCAGCAGATTTGGGGGGGAGACCCAGTACTTC.

This clonotype was seen only a few times. The chain links TRBV12-3 or TRBV12-4 to TRBJ1-1; D perhaps matches TRBD1 (6 bases). V was clipped by 6 bases and J by 1 base, with 12 bases between them. The CDR3 loop spans 14 amino acids. CDR3 residues: CASSNRVENTEAFF. The CDR3, as DNA: TGTGCCAGCAGCAACAGGGTTGAGAACACTGAAGCTTTCTTT.

The table lists this clonotype with a few counts. The DNA of the CDR3 is TGTGCCAGCAGAAAAACCGGGACTAGCGGGAGAGATGGAGAGCAGTTCTTC. This encodes CASRKTGTSGRDGEQFF. The chain is built from TRBV12-3 or TRBV12-4 and TRBJ2-1; TRBD2 aligns across 14 bases. The V and J ends lost 6 bases and 10 bases, in that order; junction bases with no gene match: 14. The CDR3 covers 17 residues.

This clonotype was counted at least ten times. The chain couples TRBV28 to TRBJ2-3; TRBD2 matches 9 bases. The CDR3 is made up of 15 amino acids. Germline V lookup: CDR1 MDHEN, CDR2 SYDVKM. V shed 6 bases and J 5 bases; nucleotides not matched to a gene: 9. The CDR3 bases are TGTGCCAGCAGCTCGAGCGGGGGGAAGGGAGATACGCAGTATTTT. Amino acid sequence: CASSSSGGKGDTQYF.

This clonotype was counted ten times or more. The rearrangement uses TRBV24-1 and TRBJ1-4, with TRBD1 matching over 8 bases. The CDR3 is 13 residues long. CDR1 is KGHDR and CDR2 is SFDVKD in the germline V gene. The V segment lost 11 bases and the J segment 6 bases; nucleotides outside the gene matches: 7. In DNA, the CDR3 is TGTGCCAACATTACAGGGGGAGATGAAAAACTGTTTTTT. Protein: CANITGGDEKLFF.

The gene calls are TRBV20-1 and TRBJ2-1, with TRBD2 matching 15 bases. Unmatched junction bases numbered 10, after V lost 0 bases and J lost 7 bases. CDR3 length: 18 residues. Germline values: CDR1 DFQATT, CDR2 SNEGSKA (reference sequence). The CDR3 sequence: CSARDGTSGGHRPNEQFF. The CDR3 DNA is TGCAGTGCTAGAGACGGGACTAGCGGGGGGCACAGGCCTAATGAGCAGTTCTTC.